The entry that follows covers one TCR beta chain sequence. The antigen is unknown. Time point given: late sampling 161 to 241 days after vaccination in a few convalescent patients. This sample is drawn from a study of vaccination and CD4 T cells after COVID-19. Study-wide context: Post-COVID sampling occurred a median about 100 days after diagnosis (range 35 to 161).

TCRdb ran MiXCR on the PCR reads and lists one entry per CDR3 protein. The sample includes 28,000 or so distinct CDR3 sequences, around 50% of them seen just once. Broader study findings: Vaccine-specific clones numbering 304 of 307 showed spike mono-reactivity in convalescent patients. The study examined relatively few convalescent patients and included no early post-infection timepoints. Detection of a median about 85% of reactive clones in convalescent patients was confined to the period after vaccination.

Unmatched junction bases numbered 16, after V lost 0 bases and J lost 4 bases. In germline, CDR1 is DFQATT, CDR2 SNEGSKA (reference sequence). The CDR3 is made up of 18 amino acids. The material was CD4+ T cells from blood, obtained about 7 months after SARS-CoV-2 vaccination. This rearrangement joins TRBV20-1 to TRBJ1-1, with 8 bases matching TRBD1. This TCR came from a human donor who had recovered from COVID-19. The CDR3 here is CSARDLARQGARGTEAFF. For the CDR3, the DNA is TGCAGTGCTAGAGATTTAGCGCGCCAGGGGGCGCGTGGCACTGAAGCTTTCTTT.